Only a few counts were recorded for the clone carrying this T cell receptor beta chain. Its matching antigen is unknown. For each subset, genomic DNA was distributed in equal portions over several immunoSEQ plates. Only in-frame clones appear in the TCRdb table, and some are missing; sequencing was by immunoSEQ multiplex PCR. The sample holds 950,000 to 1,300,000 clones, about three quarters seen once. The V segment lost 5 bases and the J segment 5 bases; nucleotides outside the gene matches: 2. The CDR3 is made up of 12 amino acids. CDR1 and CDR2 (germline): KGHSY, FQNENV. This entry belongs to a study of shared clonotypes between healthy human individuals. The study's findings and limits: Few donors restricted represented genetic and exposure-history diversity. Sampling covered nothing but blood. Tissue TCR repertoires likely differ from those found in blood. Shared across a few donors were around 5% of the naive CD4 clonotypes.

The sequenced sample was memory CD4+ T cells sorted from blood. Regarding subset: CD45RA-negative fraction. This chain joins TRBV16 and TRBJ1-2; 7 bases match TRBD1. This clonotype was obtained from a young man in good health. DNA of the CDR3: TGTGCCAGCAGCGCACAGGGGTATGGCTACACCTTC. This gives the protein CASSAQGYGYTF.